This entry describes one T cell receptor (beta chain). The ends were cut back, 10 bases at V and 6 bases at J, with 16 bases in the middle. Germline values: CDR1 MNHEY, CDR2 SVGAGI. This CDR3 region has 13 residues. Here immunoSEQ multiplex PCR was the method, and the copy in TCRdb shows in-frame clones only, minus some. The profile shows over 110,000 clones, approximately 87% of them singletons. This sample stems from a study of blood T cell repertoires in COVID-19. For the study at large: Sources were T cells, B-cell-depleted T cells, or PBMCs; the material itself was cDNA or gDNA.

The TCR comes from a man over 45 in a cohort exposed to, infected with or recovered from COVID-19 (not recorded which). The sample taken for sequencing was PBMCs or T cells enriched from blood (not recorded which). The chain couples TRBV6-5 to TRBJ2-1; D is perhaps TRBD1 (5 bases). The CDR3 is CATGAWATNEQFF. CDR3 bases: TGTGCCACTGGGGCTTGGGCGACCAATGAGCAGTTCTTC.